Sequencing of this T cell receptor (beta chain) was carried out in a study of control samples from healthy donors and cancer patients. TCRdb's copy holds only in-frame clones and misses some; the assay was immunoSEQ multiplex PCR. The sample comprises some 58,000 clones, roughly 86% of which are singletons, and about 12% rests with the top ten. Deletions cut 5 bases from V and 6 bases from J, with 14 bases between. This CDR3 has 14 amino acids. Germline loops: CDR1 SGDLS, CDR2 YYNGEE. This TCR was recovered from a woman in her sixties with lung cancer. The chain carries TRBV9 and TRBJ2-2; weak D call: TRBD2 (7 bases). Sequences were obtained from PBMCs. The CDR3 loop reads CASSGGGRSGELFF. CDR3 DNA sequence: TGTGCCAGCAGTGGCGGGGGCAGGTCCGGGGAGCTGTTTTTT.